These 8 T cell receptor beta chains were all obtained from the same sample, sequenced in a study of blood T cell repertoires in COVID-19. The assay was immunoSEQ multiplex PCR, and TCRdb's table has in-frame clones only and misses some. Counted here are about 130,000 clones, 86% occurring once; the ten biggest clones make up more than 9.5%. Material: peripheral blood. These receptors were taken from a woman in her 70s with COVID-19, enrolled during active disease.

The chain has TRBV10-3 and TRBJ2-2; D call uncertain. Looked up from germline, CDR1 is ENHRY and CDR2 is SYGVKD. V was trimmed by 8 bases and J by 5 bases, leaving 12 bases between them. This CDR3 spans 13 amino acids. The CDR3 nucleotides read TGTGCCATCTCGGTTGGAGCGACCGGGGAGCTGTTTTTT. It is translated as CAISVGATGELFF.

The V and J genes are TRBV10-1 and TRBJ2-1; 9 bases fit TRBD2. The V segment lost 3 bases and the J segment 9 bases; nucleotides outside the gene matches: 9. Germline V lookup: CDR1 WNHNN, CDR2 SYGVQD (reference sequence). The CDR3 consists of 15 residues. CDR3 nucleotide sequence: TGCGCCAGCAGTGAAAGTCGCGGGGGGGCCGGTGAGCAGTTCTTC. This sequence encodes CASSESRGGAGEQFF.

This chain links TRBV28 with TRBJ1-5, with 8 positions matching TRBD1. The CDR3 totals 15 residues. CDR1 is MDHEN, CDR2 SYDVKM, per germline. J gave up 7 bases and V 6 bases, and 11 bases lay outside the gene matches. The CDR3 is CASRRPTGAGQPQHF. The DNA of the CDR3 is TGTGCCAGCAGACGCCCGACAGGGGCAGGGCAGCCCCAGCATTTT. Using reference TRBV28 and TRBJ1-5 for the parts outside the CDR3, the full variable domain is DVKVTQSSRYLVKRTGEKVFLECVQDMDHENMFWYRQDPGLGLRLIYFSYDVKMKEKGDIPEGYSVSREKKERFSLILESASTNQTSMYLCASRRPTGAGQPQHFGDGTRLSIL.

The chain combines TRBV30 with TRBJ2-2; D is undetermined. Germline-derived CDR1 and CDR2 are GTSNPN and SVGIG (reference sequence). The V end was cut by 0 bases, the J end by 0 bases, with 5 bases between. The CDR3 runs 14 residues. The DNA of the CDR3 is TGTGCCTGGAGTGTTGGGCCGAACACCGGGGAGCTGTTTTTT. Protein: CAWSVGPNTGELFF.

The chain is built from TRBV29-1 and TRBJ2-1, with TRBD2 matching 7 bases. Germline CDR1 reads SQVTM; CDR2 reads ANQGSEA. The CDR3 has 10 amino acids. With 7 bases clipped from V and 12 bases from J, the junction kept 6 bases outside the gene matches. The CDR3 sequence: CSAVGGWQFF. CDR3 sequence (DNA): TGCAGCGCCGTGGGAGGGTGGCAGTTCTTC.

The chain combines TRBV3-1 (or the pseudogene TRBV3-2) with TRBJ2-3, with 7 positions matching TRBD1. Trimming took 5 bases from V and 5 from J; bases not matched to a gene: 7. Germline CDR1 reads LGHDT; CDR2 reads YNNKEL (reference sequence). This CDR3 region has 14 residues. The CDR3 here is CASSDRVSGDTQYF. The CDR3 bases are TGTGCCAGCAGCGACAGGGTGAGTGGAGATACGCAGTATTTT.

This chain joins TRBV6-1 and TRBJ1-6; unclear D gene. V dropped 2 bases and J dropped 7 bases, with 12 bases sitting between them. Germline CDR1 reads MNHNS; CDR2 reads SASEGT. The length of the CDR3 is 15 residues. CDR3 nucleotides: TGTGCCAGCAGTGAATTGTTGACACAAAATTCACCCCTCCACTTT. The encoded protein is CASSELLTQNSPLHF.

The chain is built from TRBV18 and TRBJ2-4; tentative D call: TRBD1 (6 bases). The CDR3 is made up of 17 amino acids. Germline assignment: CDR1 KGHSH and CDR2 LQKENI. Trimming cost V 2 bases and J 7 bases, with 21 bases left between them. CDR3 sequence reads: CASSPSTGQSPLNIQYF. CDR3 in DNA: TGTGCCAGCTCACCAAGCACAGGGCAAAGCCCCCTTAACATTCAGTACTTC.